The T cell receptor (beta chain) described here comes from a study of regulatory T cells in long-lasting Graves disease. Germline V gives CDR1 LNHNV, CDR2 YYDKDF (reference sequence). Trimming shortened V by 4 bases and J by 11 bases, and 14 bases separated the two germline ends. This CDR3 contains 13 residues. The authors built TCR beta libraries using iRepertoire HTBI primers and Arm-PCR of CDR3 regions. TCRdb fed the multiplex PCR reads into MiXCR, producing one record per CDR3 protein. The data show about 560,000 distinct CDR3 sequences, with about 16% seen just once and about 11% held by the top ten. Regarding time point: newly diagnosed GD, antithyroid drugs for less than 3 months. PBMC RNA was the source of the TCR library. A further study also used this sample, focusing on T cells in Graves' hyperthyroidism and ophthalmopathy.

Sequenced material: peripheral blood mononuclear cells (PBMCs), taken at new diagnosis, from a patient treated with antithyroid drugs. This TCR derives from a man aged 18 to 29 with Graves disease. The chain uses TRBV15 and TRBJ1-4, with D possibly being TRBD1 (6 bases). CDR3 residues: CATSTGQTPKLFF. CDR3 sequence (DNA): TGTGCCACCAGCACCGGACAGACTCCTAAACTGTTTTTT.